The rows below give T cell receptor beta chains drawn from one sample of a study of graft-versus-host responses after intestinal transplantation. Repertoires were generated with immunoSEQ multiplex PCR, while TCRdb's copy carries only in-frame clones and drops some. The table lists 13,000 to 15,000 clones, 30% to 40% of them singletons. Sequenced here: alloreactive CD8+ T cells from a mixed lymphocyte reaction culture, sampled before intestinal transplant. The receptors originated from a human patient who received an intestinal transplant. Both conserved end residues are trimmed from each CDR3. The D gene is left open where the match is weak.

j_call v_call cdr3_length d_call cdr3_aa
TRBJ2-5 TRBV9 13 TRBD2 ASSKWTSGWETQY
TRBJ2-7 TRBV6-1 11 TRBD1 ASSARGPYEQY
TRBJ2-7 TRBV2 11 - ASSETASYEQY
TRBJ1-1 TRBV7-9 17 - ASSLEVVWGRKVDTEAF
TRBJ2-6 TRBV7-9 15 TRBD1 ASSLGQGPSGANVLT
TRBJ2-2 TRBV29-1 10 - SAPTTTGELF
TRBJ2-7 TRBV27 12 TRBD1 ASSSGTGGTEQY
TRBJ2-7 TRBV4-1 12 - ASSQVGSGYEQY
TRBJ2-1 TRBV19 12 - ASSAYRGGNEQF
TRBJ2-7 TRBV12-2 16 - ASRLVSKPWLAAYEQY
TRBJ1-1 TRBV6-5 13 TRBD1 ASSYITGANTEAF
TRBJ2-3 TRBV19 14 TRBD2 ASSIGVSGTTDTQY
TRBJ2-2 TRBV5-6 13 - ASSIPFLDWRGAV
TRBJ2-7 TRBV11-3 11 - ASSLGTGYEQY
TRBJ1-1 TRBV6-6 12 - ASSLGLLNTEAF
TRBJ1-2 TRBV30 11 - AWSVGAGDGYT
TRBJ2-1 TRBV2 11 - ASRGGERNEQF
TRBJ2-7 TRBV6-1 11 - ASRPGQLSEQY
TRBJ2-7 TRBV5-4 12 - ASSLARNPYEQY
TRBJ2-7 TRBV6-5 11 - ASSARGPYEQY
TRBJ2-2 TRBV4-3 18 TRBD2 ASSQDATGLAGAHTGELF
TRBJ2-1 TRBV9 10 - ASSAEQYEQF
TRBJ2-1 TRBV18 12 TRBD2 ASSRGSSYNEQF
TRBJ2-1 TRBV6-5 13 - ASSYYGGSYNEQF
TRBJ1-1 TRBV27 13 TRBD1 ASSIIQGGGTEAF
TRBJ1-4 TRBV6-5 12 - ASSYTLVNEKLF
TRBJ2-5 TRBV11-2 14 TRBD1 ASSFVPQGRGETQY
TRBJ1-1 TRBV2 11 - ASNRGTNTEAF
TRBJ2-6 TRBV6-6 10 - ATISGANVLT
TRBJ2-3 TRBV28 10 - ASSGSTDTQY
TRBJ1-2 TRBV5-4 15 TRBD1 ASSLGQGVFFNYGYT
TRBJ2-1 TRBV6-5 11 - ASSYSSVNEQF
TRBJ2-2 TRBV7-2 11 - ASSSWPTGELF
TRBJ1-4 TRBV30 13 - AWSVGAGGNEKLF
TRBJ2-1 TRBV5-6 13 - ASSFPAEGLNEQF
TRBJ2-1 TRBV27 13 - ASSLIPGGYNEQF
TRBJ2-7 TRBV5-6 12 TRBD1 ASSVGQGAYEQY
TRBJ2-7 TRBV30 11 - AWSPGTTYEQY
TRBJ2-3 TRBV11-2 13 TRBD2 ASSPGTSGGDTQY
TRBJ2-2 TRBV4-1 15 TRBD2 ASSLGGGGLYTGELF
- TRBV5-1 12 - ASSSPGQSYEQY
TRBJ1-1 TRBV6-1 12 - ATDSIQGLTEAF
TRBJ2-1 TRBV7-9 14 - ASSLPGVRGSNEQF
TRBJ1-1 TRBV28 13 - ASIPRGTTNTEAF
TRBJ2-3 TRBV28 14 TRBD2 ASSFGLAGSTDTQY